The next 6 T cell receptor beta chains were all read from a single sample in a study of OX40 agonist ivuxolimab in advanced cancers. The protocol was immunoSEQ multiplex PCR, while the TCRdb copy is restricted to in-frame clones and leaves out a portion. Of about 84,000 clones listed, 90% to 95% are singletons. Here the sequenced sample was CD4+ or CD8+ T cells sorted from blood, taken in a trial of the OX40 agonist ivuxolimab. Receptors were obtained from an adult with an advanced solid tumor such as melanoma, head and neck, liver or kidney cancer.

This rearrangement joins TRBV5-6 to TRBJ2-3, with 7 positions matching TRBD2. The CDR3 is 15 amino acids. CDR1 and CDR2 (germline): SGHDT, YYEEEE. V shed 4 bases, J shed 4 bases, and the junction held 9 bases outside the gene matches. The CDR3 protein is CASSTPRTRSDTQYF. The CDR3 DNA reads as TGTGCCAGCAGCACCCCGAGGACTAGATCAGATACGCAGTATTTT.

The V gene is TRBV28, the J gene TRBJ2-1; 10 nucleotides align to TRBD1. V was pared by 5 bases and J by 7 bases, with 8 bases of the junction left unmatched. CDR1 MDHEN and CDR2 SYDVKM come from the germline V gene. This CDR3 has 15 amino acids. The CDR3 nucleotides read TGTGCCAGCAGTCTACCGGGACAGGGGAGAAATGAGCAGTTCTTC. Encoded protein: CASSLPGQGRNEQFF.

The CDR3 DNA sequence: TGTGCCAGCAGCTTAGAGGCTTGGCAGGGAAACTATGGCTACACCTTC. It encodes CASSLEAWQGNYGYTF. This chain joins TRBV11-3 and TRBJ1-2, with D tentatively TRBD1 (5 bases). Germline CDR1 reads SGHNT; CDR2 reads YENEEA. The CDR3 sequence is 16 residues long. V was trimmed by 0 bases and J by 2 bases, leaving 13 bases between them.

The rearrangement links TRBV10-3 to TRBJ1-4; no definite D call. The CDR3 is made up of 13 amino acids. Trimming cost V 10 bases and J 6 bases, with 15 bases left between them. Germline CDR1 ENHRY, CDR2 SYGVKD. The CDR3 here is CATMREPDEKLFF. The CDR3 DNA sequence: TGTGCCACCATGAGGGAGCCCGATGAAAAACTGTTTTTT.

This chain connects TRBV28 to TRBJ2-7; D not resolved. The CDR3 is 12 residues long. Germline V gene data show CDR1 as MDHEN and CDR2 as SYDVKM. Deletions cut 5 bases from V and 4 bases from J, with 9 bases between. CDR3 coding DNA: TGTGCCAGCAGTCGGCAGACGTACGAGCAGTACTTC. Encoded protein: CASSRQTYEQYF.

CDR3 DNA: TGTGCCAGCAGCCAATCTGCGGGAGTCATATACGAGCAGTACTTC. Amino acid sequence: CASSQSAGVIYEQYF. The chain carries TRBV14 and TRBJ2-7; 7 nucleotides align to TRBD2. Germline CDR1 is SGHDN and CDR2 is FVKESK. V dropped 2 bases and J dropped 4; count of bases not matched to a gene: 8. The CDR3 spans 15 residues.